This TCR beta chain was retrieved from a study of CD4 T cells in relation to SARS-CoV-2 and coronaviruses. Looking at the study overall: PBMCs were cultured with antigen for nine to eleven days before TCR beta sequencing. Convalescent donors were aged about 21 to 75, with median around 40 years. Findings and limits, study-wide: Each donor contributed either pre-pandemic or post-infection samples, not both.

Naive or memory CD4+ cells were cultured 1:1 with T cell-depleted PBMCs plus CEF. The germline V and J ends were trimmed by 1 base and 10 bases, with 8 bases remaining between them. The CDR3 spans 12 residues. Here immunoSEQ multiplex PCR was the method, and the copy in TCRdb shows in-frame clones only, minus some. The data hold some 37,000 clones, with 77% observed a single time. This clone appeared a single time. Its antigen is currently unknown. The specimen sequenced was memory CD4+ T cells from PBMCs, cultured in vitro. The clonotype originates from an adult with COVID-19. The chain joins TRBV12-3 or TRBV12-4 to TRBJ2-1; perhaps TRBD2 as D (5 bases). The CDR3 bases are TGTGCCAGCAGTTTAGACGAGCGGGAGCAGTTCTTC. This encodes CASSLDEREQFF.